The rows below give T cell receptor beta chains drawn from one sample of a study of T cells in Graves' hyperthyroidism and ophthalmopathy. From the multiplex PCR reads, TCRdb called clonotypes with MiXCR, one entry per CDR3 protein. The repertoire holds 490,000 or so distinct CDR3 sequences, with 46% as singletons. Sequences were obtained from peripheral blood or thyroid tissue (not recorded which). The receptors come from an adult woman with Graves' disease, either hyperthyroidism or ophthalmopathy (not recorded which). Each CDR3 is given without its conserved first and last residue. Each record gives: J gene, D gene, V gene, CDR3 protein. D genes are given only for firm matches.

>TRBJ1-1|NA|TRBV19
ASSARQGWTEAF
>TRBJ2-7|NA|TRBV2
ASSVLLEY
>TRBJ2-7|NA|TRBV10-3
ATLPLDSRGYEQY
>TRBJ1-2|TRBD1|TRBV2
ASSGDREIYGYT
>TRBJ1-5|NA|TRBV10-3
AISESGHNSNQPQH
>TRBJ2-5|NA|TRBV11-2
ASSLDLPQETQY
>TRBJ1-5|TRBD1|TRBV19
ASTDHRGYSNQPQH
>TRBJ1-5|NA|TRBV7-2
ASSLRGGNQPQH
>TRBJ1-6|NA|TRBV7-9
ASSSRLGVGNSPLH
>TRBJ2-5|NA|TRBV20-1
SARDRGTQY
>TRBJ1-1|TRBD1|TRBV2
ATSGTAETEAF